What follows are 4 T cell receptor beta chains derived from one specimen sequenced in a study of brain T cells in children with intractable seizures (dated by TCRdb to the early 2020s). The sample's time point label, in plain terms: blood from clinic visit 5 months post-surgery; TSC patient then seizure free. Library preparation employed the immunoSEQ multiplex PCR assay. TCRdb took this table from immuneACCESS and kept in-frame rearrangements with V and J called. Such tables lack part of the clones; where checked against another copy, unresolved V genes explain under half of the gap, and the rest is unexplained. Recorded for this sample are 300,000 to 400,000 clones; over 90% of them occurred a single time. 5% to 7% of the sample belongs to the ten largest clones. The sample was peripheral blood, taken less than 6 months after surgery. The receptors were gathered from a boy in the first two years of life with tuberous sclerosis and intractable seizures.

The chain uses TRBV5-4 and TRBJ2-1, with 13 bases matching TRBD2. Germline V lookup: CDR1 SGHNT, CDR2 YYREEE (reference sequence). V lost 2 bases and J lost 8; bases outside the gene matches: 4. The CDR3 totals 15 residues. CDR3 DNA sequence: TGTGCCAGCAGCTTACTAGCGGGAGGGCCTCATGAGCAGTTCTTC. It translates to CASSLLAGGPHEQFF.

CDR3 in DNA: TGTGCCAGCAGCTTGGACGGAGTGGGCGGCTACACCTTC. This encodes CASSLDGVGGYTF. The chain has TRBV5-4 and TRBJ1-2; D is uncertain. Per the germline V gene, CDR1 is SGHNT and CDR2 is YYREEE (reference sequence). V lost 0 bases, J lost 8 bases, and 11 bases lay in between. CDR3 length equals 13 residues.

The chain links TRBV12-5 to TRBJ1-1; 8 nucleotides line up with TRBD1. The germline V gene has CDR1 LGHNT and CDR2 FRNRAP. The ends lost 5 bases at V and 0 bases at J; junction bases unmatched: 11. CDR3 length equals 17 residues. The CDR3 protein is CASGLSLGQAMNTEAFF. CDR3 in DNA: TGTGCTAGTGGTCTGTCATTGGGACAGGCGATGAACACTGAAGCTTTCTTT.

This chain uses TRBV7-8 with TRBJ1-2; the D gene is possibly TRBD1 (5 bases). Trimming took 5 bases from V and 6 from J, leaving 13 bases between them. The CDR3 length is 13 residues. Germline-derived CDR1 and CDR2 are SGHVS and FQNEAQ. CDR3 sequence: CASSQNRLNGYTF. The CDR3 DNA reads TGTGCCAGCAGCCAAAACAGGTTAAATGGCTACACCTTC.